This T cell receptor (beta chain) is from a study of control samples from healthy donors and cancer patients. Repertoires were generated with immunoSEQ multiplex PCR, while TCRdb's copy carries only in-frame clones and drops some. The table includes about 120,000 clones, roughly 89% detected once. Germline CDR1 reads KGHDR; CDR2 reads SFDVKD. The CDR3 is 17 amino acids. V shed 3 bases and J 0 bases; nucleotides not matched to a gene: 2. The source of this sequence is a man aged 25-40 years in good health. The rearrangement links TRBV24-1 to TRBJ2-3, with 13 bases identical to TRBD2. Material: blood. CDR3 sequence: CATSDPTSGGSTDTQYF. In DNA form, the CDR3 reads TGTGCCACCAGTGATCCGACTAGCGGGGGGAGCACAGATACGCAGTATTTT.